The 14 T cell receptor beta chains below come from one sample, sequenced in a study of CD8 T cells in ankylosing spondylitis. Study-level points and caveats: Seemingly characteristic of ankylosing spondylitis blood was a TCR beta motif consisting of eight highly homologous variants.

TCRdb processed the 5' RACE reads anew with MiXCR; each CDR3 protein has one entry. Of about 540,000 distinct CDR3 sequences in the sample, about 13% were seen once. Their recognized antigens are unknown. Material for sequencing was blood, either unsorted or a sorted T cell fraction (not recorded which). These receptors originate from a male donor with ankylosing spondylitis.

The sample holds a few counts of this clonotype. The chain combines TRBV24-1 with TRBJ1-2; 10 bases align to TRBD1. V was clipped by 4 bases and J by 6 bases; unmatched bases: 4. Germline loops: CDR1 KGHDR, CDR2 SFDVKD. The length of the CDR3 is 14 residues. The CDR3 protein is CATSEPGTGDGYTF. CDR3 nucleotide sequence: TGTGCCACCAGTGAGCCCGGGACAGGGGATGGCTACACCTTC.

This clonotype was seen ten or more times. The chain links TRBV3-1 to TRBJ2-1, with D perhaps matching TRBD1 or TRBD2 (6 bases each). Trimming removed 4 bases at V and 7 bases at J, with 14 bases between. The CDR3 has 14 residues. Germline V gene sequence: CDR1 LGHDT, CDR2 YNNKEL (reference sequence). The CDR3 DNA is TGTGCCAGCAGCCTAAACCGGAGGGGGAATGAGCAGTTCTTC. Encoded protein: CASSLNRRGNEQFF.

This clonotype was counted ten times or more. The J gene is TRBJ1-3, the V gene TRBV7-9; possible D gene TRBD1, 5 bases. Trimming shortened V by 6 bases and J by 3 bases, and 9 bases separated the two germline ends. The CDR3 sequence is 13 residues long. Germline CDR1 SEHNR, CDR2 FQNEAQ (reference sequence). CDR3 residues: CASSEGYGNTIYF. For the CDR3, the DNA is TGTGCCAGCAGTGAGGGGTATGGAAACACCATATATTTT.

At least ten counts were recorded for this clonotype. The DNA for the CDR3 is TGTGCCAGCAGTGAAAGGCTAGCGGGACGCAATGAGCAGTTCTTC. Its protein product is CASSERLAGRNEQFF. The J gene is TRBJ2-1, the V gene TRBV2; 9 bases fit TRBD2. Germline CDR1 and CDR2: SNHLY and FYNNEI. The CDR3 is 15 residues long. Trimming took 2 bases from V and 6 from J; bases not matched to a gene: 5.

Ten or more counts support this clonotype. The V call is TRBV12-3 or TRBV12-4, the J call TRBJ2-1; tentative D call: TRBD2 (6 bases). The CDR3 loop spans 14 amino acids. V was cut by 7 bases and J by 4 bases, with 14 bases left in between. CDR3: CASNHRDFYNEQFF. The DNA for the CDR3 is TGTGCCAGCAATCACCGGGACTTTTACAATGAGCAGTTCTTC.

This clonotype was counted only a few times. This chain uses TRBV5-1 with TRBJ2-5, with D possibly matching TRBD1 (5 bases). Between the trimmed V and J ends, which lost 6 bases and 1 base, there was a span of 16 bases. CDR1 is SGHRS, CDR2 YFSETQ, per germline. There are 15 residues in the CDR3. CDR3 loop: CASNSGYTAQETQYF. DNA of the CDR3: TGCGCCAGCAACTCAGGGTACACAGCCCAAGAGACCCAGTACTTC.

V gene TRBV11-2 combines with J gene TRBJ2-7; 10 nucleotides align to TRBD1. J lost 5 bases, V lost 6 bases, and 4 bases had no gene match. This CDR3 is 13 amino acids long. In germline, CDR1 is SGHAT, CDR2 FQNNGV. CDR3 amino acids: CASRRQGAHEQYV. The CDR3 nucleotides read TGTGCCAGCAGAAGACAGGGGGCCCACGAGCAGTACGTC.

This clonotype was detected ten times or more. The chain combines TRBV28 with TRBJ2-1; D gene ambiguous. CDR3 length: 12 residues. Germline assignment: CDR1 MDHEN and CDR2 SYDVKM. Trimming removed 7 bases from V and 5 bases from J, with 9 bases in between. CDR3 bases: TGTGCCAGCACTGCCGGAAACAATGAGCAGTTCTTC. Translation gives CASTAGNNEQFF.

This clonotype was picked up a small number of times. The chain is built from TRBV12-3 or TRBV12-4 and TRBJ2-7; TRBD1 matches 10 bases. This CDR3 spans 15 amino acids. V shed 5 bases and J 7 bases; nucleotides not matched to a gene: 11. In DNA form, the CDR3 reads TGTGCCAGCAGTCCCTCCGGGACAGGGGTCCGGGAGCAGTACTTC. Protein sequence: CASSPSGTGVREQYF.

In this sample, this clonotype turned up many times. This rearrangement joins TRBV4-2 to TRBJ2-7; D not certain. The CDR3 extends over 14 amino acids. Trimming removed 3 bases from V and 5 bases from J, with 14 bases in between. The germline V gene has CDR1 LGHNA and CDR2 YNFKEQ. The CDR3 DNA reads TGTGCCAGCAGCCAGGGCGGAATTTTGGACGAGCAGTACTTC. Its translation is CASSQGGILDEQYF.

This rearrangement joins TRBV21-1 to TRBJ2-3; the table's D call TRBD1 went unverified against the DNA. TRBV21-1 counts as a pseudogene. The CDR3 runs to 17 residues. The CDR3 region has the DNA TGTGCCAGCACCCCTCACAGTGGACAGGGGGTAACAGATACGCAGTATTTT. Its protein is CASTPHSGQGVTDTQYF.

The chain recombines TRBV7-8 with TRBJ2-5; the match to TRBD1 covers 10 bases. This CDR3 contains 16 residues. V shed 5 bases and J 5 bases; nucleotides not matched to a gene: 11. CDR1 and CDR2 (germline): SGHVS, FQNEAQ. This CDR3 reads CASSDRDRGFGETQYF. CDR3 sequence (DNA): TGTGCCAGCAGCGACCGGGACAGGGGTTTCGGGGAGACCCAGTACTTC.

The rearrangement joins TRBV20-1 to TRBJ2-2, with D possibly being TRBD2 (6 bases). V gave up 1 base and J gave up 4 bases, with 10 bases separating them. Germline V lookup: CDR1 DFQATT, CDR2 SNEGSKA (reference sequence). The CDR3 loop spans 14 amino acids. The CDR3 bases are TGCAGTGCTAGAGGCGGGATCACCACCGGGGAGCTGTTTTTT. It encodes CSARGGITTGELFF.

This chain joins TRBV3-1 and TRBJ2-1; 15 bases agree with TRBD2. This CDR3 region has 20 residues. V shed 4 bases, J shed 9 bases, and the junction held 19 bases outside the gene matches. Germline loops: CDR1 LGHDT, CDR2 YNNKEL (reference sequence). CDR3 DNA: TGTGCCAGCAGCCTCCTAAGGGACCGGACTAGCGGGAGGGTGGTAGGTGAGCAGTTCTTC. Residues: CASSLLRDRTSGRVVGEQFF.